This TCR beta chain was retrieved from a study of OX40 agonist ivuxolimab in advanced cancers. Looking at the study overall: Ivuxolimab was an agonistic, fully human IgG2 monoclonal antibody directed against OX40 (CD134), a costimulatory receptor. Intravenous ivuxolimab was administered to patients every 2 weeks at six dose levels: 0.01, 0.1, 0.3, 1.5, 3 and 10 mg/kg. Of the 50 to 55 patients in dose escalation, some 20 had hepatocellular carcinoma, approximately 15 had melanoma, 9 had renal cell carcinoma and 9 had head and neck cancer. A male proportion of 75% to 85% and a mean age of roughly 58 years, ranging from 23 to 79, were recorded for the dose-escalation cohort. Prior anti-PD-1, anti-PD-L1 or anti-CTLA-4 therapy was permitted, and approximately 41% of dose-escalation patients had received checkpoint inhibitors. Partial responses occurred in three dose-escalation patients, of whom one had hepatocellular carcinoma and two had cutaneous melanoma. The purpose of peripheral TCRbeta sequencing was to test whether ivuxolimab changed TCR sequence diversity and led to clonal T-cell expansion. The paper covers the monotherapy dose-escalation part of the phase I ivuxolimab trial, which included N = 52 patients. General study outcomes and caveats: On average, CD8+ T cells showed more expanded clones than CD4+ T cells after ivuxolimab. Which antigens the clonally expanded peripheral T cells were specific for was not determined. Low levels of normalized T-cell clonal expansion were also shown by some nonresponding patients. Clonal expansion of both CD4+ and CD8+ blood T cells was observed from baseline to week 6 at doses 0.1 to 3.0 mg/kg. In the 0.1-3.0 mg/kg groups, partial responders had among the lowest normalized peripheral clonal expansion, particularly in CD8+ T cells.

The trial excluded patients who had a history of autoimmune disease or who were on systemic immunosuppression. In every dose cohort, peripheral blood was drawn for TCR sequencing at baseline, cycle 4 day 1, and cycle 7 day 1. The samples were taken from a phase I, first-in-human, multicenter, open-label dose-escalation trial of ivuxolimab. Adults with locally advanced or metastatic melanoma, renal cell, hepatocellular, or head and neck squamous cell carcinoma were enrolled in the trial. Before TCR sequencing, CD4+ T cells and CD8+ T cells were sorted from peripheral blood as separate populations. CDR1 and CDR2 were assigned from the germline V gene as SGHTS and YDEGEE. Taken from cysteine to phenylalanine, the CDR3 has 14 residues. This entry keeps only the CDR3 DNA: 42 bases, framed from base 1. After removal of 5 bases from V and 2 bases from J, the junction retains 4 bases not matched to a gene.

This clone appeared a single time. What antigen it recognizes has not been identified. It has no much larger one-base neighbor in the sample; base qualities were not kept. The same CDR3 arises from other DNA sequences in this sample as well. Genomic DNA was extracted from sorted cells for sequencing of the TCRbeta CDR3 region. The immunoSEQ Assay was used to sequence the TCRbeta CDR3 regions. As stored in TCRdb, this immuneACCESS dataset retains in-frame rearrangements with V and J assigned. A fraction of the clones does not appear; measured against another copy, unresolved V genes explain less than half of the discrepancy, and the remainder lacks a known reason. The sample data list around 70,000 clones, and about 90% of these were observed just once. The ten largest clones take up roughly 2% of the sample.

The material was CD4+ or CD8+ T cells sorted from blood, obtained in a trial of the OX40 agonist ivuxolimab. The sequence came from an adult with an advanced solid tumor such as melanoma, head and neck, liver or kidney cancer. The sequence is built from TRBV5-8 and TRBJ1-5, and 7 bases in between align with TRBD1. The CDR3 in this case is CASSLDRGNQPQHF. The DNA sequence is TGTGCCAGCAGTTTAGACAGGGGCAATCAGCCCCAGCATTTT. The CDR3, completed at both ends by the reference TRBV5-8 and TRBJ1-5 genes, gives the full variable domain EAGVTQSPTHLIKTRGQQATLRCSPISGHTSVYWYQQALGLGLQFLLWYDEGEERNRGNFPPRFSGRQFPNYSSELNVNALELEDSALYLCASSLDRGNQPQHFGDGTRLSIL.